This passage covers 9 T cell receptor beta chains from one sample sequenced in a study of blood T cell repertoires in COVID-19 (dated by TCRdb to 2020 to 2022). Library preparation was by the immunoSEQ multiplex PCR assay. This is the immuneACCESS table as TCRdb keeps it, with only in-frame sequences that have V and J called. A part of the clones is gone; compared with another copy, unresolved V genes explain less than half, and the rest is unexplained. In all, the sample holds over 130,000 clones, and around 89% of those were seen once. Of the sample, around a quarter is held by the ten largest clones. The sample comprised peripheral blood. These receptors were obtained from a human donor in a cohort sampled during active COVID-19.

V is TRBV6-5 and J is TRBJ2-3, with TRBD2 identical over 8 bases. Trimming took 2 bases from V and 4 from J; bases not matched to a gene: 5. The CDR3 has 15 amino acids. The germline V gene has CDR1 MNHEY and CDR2 SVGAGI. CDR3 loop: CASSYGLAGADTQYF. Here the CDR3 DNA reads TGTGCCAGCAGTTACGGACTAGCTGGTGCAGATACGCAGTATTTT.

The chain is built from TRBV5-4 and TRBJ2-5; the match to TRBD1 covers 10 bases. Germline CDR1 SGHNT, CDR2 YYREEE (reference sequence). After removal of 4 bases from V and 5 bases from J, the junction contained 11 bases not matched to a gene. This CDR3 comprises 16 residues. This CDR3 is CASSLPAGQGSETQYF. The CDR3 nucleotides read TGTGCCAGCAGCCTGCCGGCGGGACAGGGGAGCGAGACCCAGTACTTC.

The genes are TRBV20-1 and TRBJ1-6, with unresolved D. Looked up from germline, CDR1 is DFQATT and CDR2 is SNEGSKA (reference sequence). The CDR3 length is 14 residues. V lost 3 bases to trimming and J lost 7 bases, with 13 bases between them. The CDR3 reads CSASFRQRNSPLHF. The CDR3 nucleotides read TGCAGTGCTAGTTTTAGGCAGAGGAATTCACCCCTCCACTTT.

The gene calls are TRBV19 and TRBJ1-4; maybe TRBD1 (5 bases). With 3 bases removed from V and 3 bases from J, the gap between germline ends came to 11 bases. The CDR3 has 15 amino acids. CDR1 is LNHDA, CDR2 SQIVND, per germline (reference sequence). The CDR3 here is CASSMGGAANEKLFF. The CDR3 DNA follows: TGTGCCAGTAGTATGGGAGGGGCGGCTAATGAAAAACTGTTTTTT.

CDR3 sequence (DNA): TGTGCCGGCCGCCAGGGAAGTAATGAAAAACTGTTTTTT. Protein sequence: CAGRQGSNEKLFF. The V gene is TRBV7-9, the J gene TRBJ1-4; a weak D match, TRBD1 (5 bases). V was shortened by 11 bases and J by 4 bases, with 14 bases between the two germline ends. Looked up from germline, CDR1 is SEHNR and CDR2 is FQNEAQ (reference sequence). The CDR3 length is 13 residues.

This clone was recorded a few times. The chain has TRBV7-8 and TRBJ1-5; D may be TRBD1 (5 bases). Germline V gene data show CDR1 as SGHVS and CDR2 as FQNEAQ. CDR3 size: 16 residues. V lost 5 bases and J 1 base, leaving 15 bases between the germline ends. Here the CDR3 DNA reads TGTGCCAGCAGCGCATCCAGGGTTTTGAGCAATCAGCCCCAGCATTTT. Encoded protein: CASSASRVLSNQPQHF.

The V call is TRBV7-2, the J call TRBJ2-7; TRBD1 might be the D (6 bases). The CDR3 sequence is 14 residues long. Germline CDR1 is SGHTA and CDR2 is FQGNSA. V was pared by 5 bases and J by 0 bases, with 11 bases between. CDR3 bases: TGTGCCAGCAGCCCCGACAGGAGCTCCTACGAGCAGTACTTC. Amino acids: CASSPDRSSYEQYF.

The V call is TRBV7-2, the J call TRBJ2-2; 7 nucleotides agree with TRBD2. In germline, CDR1 is SGHTA, CDR2 FQGNSA. Trimming cost V 2 bases and J 3 bases; bases outside gene matches: 6. CDR3 length: 16 amino acids. CDR3 amino acids: CASSLTAGRDTGELFF. The CDR3 region has the DNA TGTGCCAGCAGCTTAACAGCGGGGCGCGACACCGGGGAGCTGTTTTTT.

The gene calls are TRBV5-1 and TRBJ2-6, with D possibly TRBD1 on 6 matching bases. The CDR3 is made up of 16 amino acids. CDR1 is SGHRS, CDR2 YFSETQ, per germline. The V end was cut by 4 bases, the J end by 0 bases, with 11 bases between. The CDR3 reads CASSPTGSSGANVLTF. The CDR3 nucleotides are TGCGCCAGCAGCCCTACAGGGTCCTCTGGGGCCAACGTCCTGACTTTC.